Below, one T cell receptor (beta chain) is given with its context. Its antigen is unidentified. This entry comes from a study of long-term antiretroviral therapy in people with HIV. Study-wide points: Before ART, certain clones expanded, and these dominated the repertoire at all time points. Sampling of blood ran from 2004 to 2017, and older ART regimens were possibly in use. Transplant-donor-level diversity was not reached after ART, though diversity increased.

Sequencing relied on immunoSEQ assay v3.0, run at survey level. Assay: immunoSEQ multiplex PCR; the TCRdb copy retains only in-frame clones and omits some. The data contain tens of thousands of clones, 93% of them singletons. This clonotype originated in a woman aged 40 to 50 with HIV. The sample consisted of unsorted PBMCs, taken around 6.5 years after starting antiretroviral therapy.

The CDR3 bases are TGTGCCATCAGTTCGACAGGGAACACTGAAGCTTTCTTT. It codes for CAISSTGNTEAFF. The rearrangement joins TRBV10-3 to TRBJ1-1; a possible D gene is TRBD1 (6 bases). The length of the CDR3 is 13 residues. Germline CDR1 ENHRY, CDR2 SYGVKD. The germline V and J ends were trimmed by 5 bases and 1 base, with 8 bases remaining between them.